This T cell receptor beta chain was profiled in a study of T cell repertoires in cytomegalovirus infection (dated by TCRdb to about 2019). Looking at the study overall: Because public TCR beta signatures pointed to carriage of CMV infection together with the matching HLA type, the HLA type of each donor mattered for the analysis. General findings and caveats noted by the study authors: The ex vivo response was dominated by HLA-C-restricted CMV-specific TCR beta clonotypes, and the single most frequent clonotype in two of eight donors was supplied by these HLA-C-restricted clonotypes. In both this cohort and an independent cohort of 300 to 450 donors, the cumulative frequency of public TCR beta family members distinguished carriers of CMV infection plus the relevant HLA type.

The CDR3 covers 17 residues, taking in both the cysteine and the phenylalanine. Just CDR3 DNA is preserved here, 51 bases in frame from base 1. V ends up 5 bases short and J 1 base short, with an unmatched junction base count of 11. The instrument given in TCRdb is Illumina HiSeq 1500. Using fastp at Q25 and MiXCR, TCRdb reprocessed the public reads and kept productive beta chains. Every CDR3 protein is listed once, alongside the most common genes and DNA of its rows. The sample records under 800,000 distinct CDR3 sequences, 24% of which are singletons. Approximately 8.2% of the sample is in the top ten clones. There are a few counts of this clonotype. The clone's antigen remains unknown. Per-nucleotide qualities are absent, and no much larger clonotype sits a single base away.

The specimen sequenced was CD8+ T cells from PBMCs. This clonotype was sampled from a human donor in good health (CMV status not recorded). Some clones in this sample may be carry-over from other donors' samples. This receptor chain uses TRBV12-3 or TRBV12-4 and TRBJ2-3, and TRBD1 aligns with 8 junction nucleotides. The base sequence is TGTGCCAGCAGTAATCGATGGACAGGGTATGGCACAGATACGCAGTATTTT. Translated, this is CASSNRWTGYGTDTQYF.